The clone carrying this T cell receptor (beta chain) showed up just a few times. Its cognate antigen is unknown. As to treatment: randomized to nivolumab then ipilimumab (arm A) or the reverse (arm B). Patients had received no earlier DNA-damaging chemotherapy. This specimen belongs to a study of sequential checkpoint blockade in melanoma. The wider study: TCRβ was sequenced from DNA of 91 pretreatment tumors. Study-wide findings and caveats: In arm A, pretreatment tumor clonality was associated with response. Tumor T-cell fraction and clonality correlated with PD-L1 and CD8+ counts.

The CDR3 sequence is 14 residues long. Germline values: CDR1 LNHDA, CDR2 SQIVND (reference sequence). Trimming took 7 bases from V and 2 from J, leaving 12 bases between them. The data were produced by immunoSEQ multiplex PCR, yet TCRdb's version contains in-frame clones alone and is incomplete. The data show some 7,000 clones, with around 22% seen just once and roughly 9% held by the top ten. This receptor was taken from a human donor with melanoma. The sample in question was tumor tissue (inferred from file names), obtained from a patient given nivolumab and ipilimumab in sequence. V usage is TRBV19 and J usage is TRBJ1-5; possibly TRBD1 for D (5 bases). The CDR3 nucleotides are TGTGCCAGTACCCTTCTAGGGGGCAATCAGCCCCAGCATTTT. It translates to CASTLLGGNQPQHF.